These 21 T cell receptor beta chains came from one sample sequenced in a study of blood T cell repertoires in COVID-19. Method: immunoSEQ multiplex PCR; TCRdb's copy keeps in-frame clones and lacks some. In the table there are around 100,000 clones, more than 75% of which are singletons. Sequencing was carried out using peripheral blood. Source of these receptors: a human donor in a cohort sampled during active COVID-19.

The chain joins TRBV10-3 to TRBJ2-7; D may be TRBD2 (6 bases). The germline gives CDR1 ENHRY, CDR2 SYGVKD. This CDR3 is built from 14 residues. Trimming took 9 bases from V and 3 from J, leaving 18 bases between them. For the CDR3, the DNA is TGTGCCATTACGACTACGGGACTGTACTACGAGCAGTACTTC. Translated, it gives CAITTTGLYYEQYF.

The chain uses TRBV6-5 and TRBJ1-1; D gene uncertain. The CDR3 sequence is 15 residues long. The ends were cut back, 7 bases at V and 5 bases at J, with 20 bases in the middle. Germline V CDR1 and CDR2: MNHEY, SVGAGI. The CDR3 region has the DNA TGTGCCAGCAATACTTTCCTAATCCCGGGGACTGAAGCTTTCTTT. Translated, it gives CASNTFLIPGTEAFF.

The chain recombines TRBV3-1 (or the pseudogene TRBV3-2) with TRBJ2-2; TRBD2 matches 8 bases. V dropped 2 bases and J dropped 0; count of bases not matched to a gene: 2. This CDR3 comprises 16 residues. Germline CDR1 is LGHDT and CDR2 is YNNKEL (reference sequence). CDR3 in DNA: TGTGCCAGCAGCCAAACGGGGGGGGCGAACACCGGGGAGCTGTTTTTT. Encoded protein: CASSQTGGANTGELFF.

This chain connects TRBV6-5 to TRBJ1-1, with D perhaps matching TRBD1 (5 bases). Per germline, CDR1 MNHEY and CDR2 SVGAGI. The CDR3 length is 12 residues. CDR3 in amino acids: CTAGIPNTEAFF. The CDR3 nucleotides read TGTACGGCAGGGATACCAAACACTGAAGCTTTCTTT.

This clone came up a few times. V is TRBV7-9 and J is TRBJ1-6, with 7 bases lining up with TRBD1. The V and J ends lost 4 bases and 6 bases, in that order; junction bases with no gene match: 12. Germline values: CDR1 SEHNR, CDR2 FQNEAQ (reference sequence). The CDR3 consists of 17 residues. This chain's CDR3 is CASSSQRQGVGNSPLHF. The CDR3 DNA reads TGTGCCAGCAGCTCCCAGCGCCAGGGGGTTGGTAATTCACCCCTCCACTTT.

The chain carries TRBV7-9 and TRBJ2-5; TRBD2 matches 7 bases. The ends lost 5 bases at V and 3 bases at J; junction bases unmatched: 9. The CDR3 consists of 15 residues. Per the germline V gene, CDR1 is SEHNR and CDR2 is FQNEAQ (reference sequence). CDR3 in amino acids: CASSPSGGREETQYF. The CDR3 coding sequence is TGTGCCAGCAGCCCCTCCGGGGGGAGGGAAGAGACCCAGTACTTC.

The J gene is TRBJ1-1, the V gene TRBV29-1, with D unclear. The V gene's germline CDR1 is SQVTM and CDR2 ANQGSEA. This CDR3 comprises 13 residues. V gave up 4 bases and J gave up 2 bases, with 11 bases separating them. The CDR3 region is CSVVVGVNTEAFF. In DNA form, the CDR3 reads TGCAGCGTTGTAGTAGGAGTTAACACTGAAGCTTTCTTT.

This clone was observed once. V gene TRBV11-2 combines with J gene TRBJ2-5, with TRBD2 matching over 10 bases. CDR3 size: 16 residues. V lost 1 base and J lost 1; bases outside the gene matches: 3. Germline lookup yields CDR1 SGHAT and CDR2 FQNNGV. The chain's CDR3 is CASSLAASGGQETQYF. CDR3 sequence (DNA): TGTGCCAGCAGCTTAGCGGCTAGCGGGGGCCAAGAGACCCAGTACTTC.

This chain links TRBV19 with TRBJ1-1; D unresolved. The V gene lost 4 bases and the J gene lost 7 bases, with 10 bases spanning the gap. Germline CDR1 reads LNHDA; CDR2 reads SQIVND (reference sequence). The length of the CDR3 is 12 residues. In nucleotides, the CDR3 is TGTGCCAGTAGTAATATGGTGAGTGAAGCTTTCTTT. Protein: CASSNMVSEAFF.

V and J are TRBV6-1 and TRBJ1-1; 8 nucleotides line up with TRBD1. Germline CDR1 and CDR2: MNHNS and SASEGT. The CDR3 runs to 13 residues. V dropped 2 bases and J dropped 12; count of bases not matched to a gene: 8. Here the CDR3 DNA reads TGTGCCAGCAGTGAACAACAGGGGGGTAAGACTTTCTTT. Translation gives CASSEQQGGKTFF.

The chain recombines TRBV5-1 with TRBJ1-5; TRBD1 agrees at 8 bases. Per the germline V gene, CDR1 is SGHRS and CDR2 is YFSETQ. After removal of 4 bases from V and 5 bases from J, the junction contained 5 bases not matched to a gene. The CDR3 runs to 14 residues. The CDR3 reads CASSVGQGDQPQHF. Written as DNA, the CDR3 is TGCGCCAGCAGCGTCGGACAGGGCGATCAGCCCCAGCATTTT.

The chain is built from TRBV7-9 and TRBJ2-3; TRBD2 matches at 9 bases. The germline CDR1 and CDR2 sequences are SEHNR and FQNEAQ (reference sequence). The CDR3 length is 15 residues. The junction had 5 bases not matched to a gene; V was cut back by 4 bases and J by 3 bases. The CDR3 DNA is TGTGCCAGCAGCTCCACTAGCGGGTGGACAGATACGCAGTATTTT. Translation gives CASSSTSGWTDTQYF.

The chain links TRBV6-5 to TRBJ1-6; D is unresolved. The length of the CDR3 is 15 residues. V lost 10 bases, J lost 14 bases, and 27 bases lay in between. CDR1 and CDR2 from the germline V gene are MNHEY and SVGAGI. This CDR3 reads CATKIPEGRPWALHF. The CDR3 DNA reads TGTGCCACCAAAATACCAGAGGGCAGGCCATGGGCCCTCCACTTT.

The rearrangement links TRBV5-1 to TRBJ2-4; D is possibly TRBD2 (6 bases). CDR1 SGHRS and CDR2 YFSETQ come from the germline V gene. V was cut by 0 bases and J by 9 bases, with 10 bases left in between. This CDR3 is 13 amino acids long. The CDR3 DNA sequence: TGCGCCAGCAGCTTGGGCGGGAATGGCATTCAGTACTTC. It specifies CASSLGGNGIQYF.

This chain links TRBV7-9 with TRBJ1-3; D might be TRBD1 (5 bases). CDR1 and CDR2 (germline): SEHNR, FQNEAQ (reference sequence). V gave up 5 bases and J gave up 1 base, with 6 bases separating them. The CDR3 length is 13 residues. CDR3 nucleotides: TGTGCCAGCAGCCCAGGGTCTGGAAACACCATATATTTT. Residues: CASSPGSGNTIYF.

The rearrangement joins TRBV19 to TRBJ1-5; D gene uncertain. Germline V lookup: CDR1 LNHDA, CDR2 SQIVND (reference sequence). The CDR3 is made up of 13 amino acids. Trimming removed 0 bases at V and 7 bases at J, with 7 bases between. Written as DNA, the CDR3 is TGTGCCAGTAGTATAGATGTCAGACAGCCCCAGCATTTT. It is translated as CASSIDVRQPQHF.

This clone was picked up a small number of times. The chain carries TRBV6-2 or TRBV6-3 and TRBJ1-1, with 8 bases lining up with TRBD1. Germline trimming cut 4 bases from V and 3 bases from J; bases unmatched to any gene: 4. The CDR3 is made up of 14 amino acids. The germline gives CDR1 MNHEY, CDR2 SVGEGT. The CDR3 DNA is TGTGCCAGCAGTTGGACAGGGTCGTACACTGAAGCTTTCTTT. Residues: CASSWTGSYTEAFF.

This clone was picked up one time. This rearrangement joins TRBV15 to TRBJ1-2, with 7 bases matching TRBD1. Germline V CDR1 and CDR2: LNHNV, YYDKDF (reference sequence). V dropped 2 bases and J dropped 8; count of bases not matched to a gene: 8. This CDR3 contains 14 residues. The CDR3 DNA is TGTGCCACCAGCAGACAGGGGGGCATCTACGGCTACACCTTC. This encodes CATSRQGGIYGYTF.

V gene TRBV6-5 combines with J gene TRBJ1-3; 7 nucleotides agree with TRBD1. The CDR3 contains 16 residues. J lost 0 bases, V lost 2 bases, and 4 bases had no gene match. Germline assignment: CDR1 MNHEY and CDR2 SVGAGI. This CDR3 is CASSYPGQYSGNTIYF. CDR3 in DNA: TGTGCCAGCAGTTACCCGGGACAGTACTCTGGAAACACCATATATTTT.

The V gene is TRBV5-8, the J gene TRBJ1-4; 9 bases line up with TRBD1. The ends lost 5 bases at V and 14 bases at J; junction bases unmatched: 7. Germline CDR1 SGHTS, CDR2 YDEGEE. The CDR3 is 12 amino acids. CDR3: CASRSRDRALFF. The CDR3 bases are TGTGCCAGCAGGAGCCGGGACAGGGCTCTGTTTTTT.

This clone came up once. The chain links TRBV5-8 to TRBJ1-6; TRBD1 is a possible D gene (5 bases). Germline V CDR1 and CDR2: SGHTS, YDEGEE. V was clipped by 4 bases and J by 11 bases, with 16 bases between them. The CDR3 extends over 14 amino acids. CDR3 residues: CASSHGPPGAPLHF. The CDR3 DNA is TGTGCCAGCAGCCATGGCCCCCCGGGGGCACCCCTCCACTTT.